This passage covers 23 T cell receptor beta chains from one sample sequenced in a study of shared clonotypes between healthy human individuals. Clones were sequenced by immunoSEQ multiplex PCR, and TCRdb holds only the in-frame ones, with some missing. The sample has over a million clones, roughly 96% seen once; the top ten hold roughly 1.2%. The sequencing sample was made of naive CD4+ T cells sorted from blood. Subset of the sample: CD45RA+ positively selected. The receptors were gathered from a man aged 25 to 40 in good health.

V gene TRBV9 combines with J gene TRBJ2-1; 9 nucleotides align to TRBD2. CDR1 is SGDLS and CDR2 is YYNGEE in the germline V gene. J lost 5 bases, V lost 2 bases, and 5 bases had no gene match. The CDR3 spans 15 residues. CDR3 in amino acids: CASSVLAGPNNEQFF. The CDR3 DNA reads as TGTGCCAGCAGCGTCCTAGCGGGACCAAACAATGAGCAGTTCTTC.

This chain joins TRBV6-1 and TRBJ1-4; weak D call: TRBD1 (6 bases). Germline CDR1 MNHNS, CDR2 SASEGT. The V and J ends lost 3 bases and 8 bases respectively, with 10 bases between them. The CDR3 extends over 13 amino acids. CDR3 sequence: CASSETGREKLFF. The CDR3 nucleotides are TGTGCCAGCAGTGAGACAGGTCGGGAAAAACTGTTTTTT.

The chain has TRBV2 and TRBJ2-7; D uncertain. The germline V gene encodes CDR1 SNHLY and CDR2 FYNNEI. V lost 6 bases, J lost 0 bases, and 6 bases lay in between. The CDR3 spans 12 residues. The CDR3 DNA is TGTGCCAGCAGGTCCAGCTCCTACGAGCAGTACTTC. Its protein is CASRSSSYEQYF.

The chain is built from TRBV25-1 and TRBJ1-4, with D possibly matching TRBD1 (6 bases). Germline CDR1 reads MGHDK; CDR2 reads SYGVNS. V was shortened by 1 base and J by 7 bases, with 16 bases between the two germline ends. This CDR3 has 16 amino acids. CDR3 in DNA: TGTGCCAGCAGTGAATGGGGGACACTCAGTATTGAAAAACTGTTTTTT. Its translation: CASSEWGTLSIEKLFF.

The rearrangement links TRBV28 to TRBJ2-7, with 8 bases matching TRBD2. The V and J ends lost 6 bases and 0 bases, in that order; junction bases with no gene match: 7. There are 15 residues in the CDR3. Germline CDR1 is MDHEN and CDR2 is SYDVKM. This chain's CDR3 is CASSPPGLDSYEQYF. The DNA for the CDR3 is TGTGCCAGCAGCCCTCCGGGACTAGACTCCTACGAGCAGTACTTC.

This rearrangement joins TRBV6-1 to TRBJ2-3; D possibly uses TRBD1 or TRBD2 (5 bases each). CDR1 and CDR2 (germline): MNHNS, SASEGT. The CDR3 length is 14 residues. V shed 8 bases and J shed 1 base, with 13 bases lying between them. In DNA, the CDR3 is TGTGCCAGCGATTCTCGGGGCCGCACAGATACGCAGTATTTT. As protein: CASDSRGRTDTQYF.

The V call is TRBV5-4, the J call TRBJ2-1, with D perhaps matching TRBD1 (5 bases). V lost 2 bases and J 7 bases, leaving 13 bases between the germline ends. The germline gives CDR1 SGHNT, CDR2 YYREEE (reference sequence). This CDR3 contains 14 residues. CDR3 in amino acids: CASSFRRGGNEQFF. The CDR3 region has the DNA TGTGCCAGCAGCTTCCGAAGGGGTGGGAATGAGCAGTTCTTC.

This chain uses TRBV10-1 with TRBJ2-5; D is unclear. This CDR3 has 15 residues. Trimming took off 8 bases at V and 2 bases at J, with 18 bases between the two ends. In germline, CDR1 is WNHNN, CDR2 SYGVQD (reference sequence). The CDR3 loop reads CASPGAKDEQETQYF. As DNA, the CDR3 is TGCGCCAGCCCTGGAGCCAAAGATGAACAAGAGACCCAGTACTTC.

In DNA form, the CDR3 reads TGTGCCAGCAGTTGGGGAGACAGGTCTTCTGGCTACACCTTC. Translation gives CASSWGDRSSGYTF. The chain is built from TRBV27 and TRBJ1-2; possibly TRBD1 for D (6 bases). V lost 4 bases and J lost 7, with 16 bases in between. CDR1 and CDR2 (germline): MNHEY, SMNVEV (reference sequence). The CDR3 is made up of 14 amino acids.

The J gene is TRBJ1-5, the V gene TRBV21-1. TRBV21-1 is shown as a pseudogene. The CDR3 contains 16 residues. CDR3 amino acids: CASSKAGNDSNQPQHF. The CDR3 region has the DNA TGTGCCAGCAGCAAAGCAGGGAATGATAGCAATCAGCCCCAGCATTTT.

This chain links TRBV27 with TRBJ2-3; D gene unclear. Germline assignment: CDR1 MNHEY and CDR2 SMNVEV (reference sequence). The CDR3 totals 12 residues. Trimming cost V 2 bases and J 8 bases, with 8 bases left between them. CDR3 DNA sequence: TGTGCCAGCAGTTTACCCCGCGGTACGCAGTATTTT. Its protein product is CASSLPRGTQYF.

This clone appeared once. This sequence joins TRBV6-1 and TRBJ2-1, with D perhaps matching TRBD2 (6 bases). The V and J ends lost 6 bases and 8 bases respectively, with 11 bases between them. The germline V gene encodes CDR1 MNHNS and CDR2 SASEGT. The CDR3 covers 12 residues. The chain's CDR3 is CASSLGRHEQFF. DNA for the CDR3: TGTGCCAGCAGCCTGGGGAGGCATGAGCAGTTCTTC.

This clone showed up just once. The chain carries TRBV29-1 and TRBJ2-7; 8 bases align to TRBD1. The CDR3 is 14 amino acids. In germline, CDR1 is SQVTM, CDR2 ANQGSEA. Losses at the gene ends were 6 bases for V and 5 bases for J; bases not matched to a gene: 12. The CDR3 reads CSVGRRDRSHEQYF. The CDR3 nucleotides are TGCAGCGTCGGACGTAGGGACAGGTCCCACGAGCAGTACTTC.

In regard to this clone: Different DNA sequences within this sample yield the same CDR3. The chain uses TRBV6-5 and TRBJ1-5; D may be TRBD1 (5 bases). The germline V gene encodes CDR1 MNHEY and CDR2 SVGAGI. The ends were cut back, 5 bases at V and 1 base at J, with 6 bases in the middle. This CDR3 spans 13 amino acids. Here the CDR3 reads CASSQGSNQPQHF. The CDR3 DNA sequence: TGTGCCAGCAGTCAGGGAAGCAATCAGCCCCAGCATTTT.

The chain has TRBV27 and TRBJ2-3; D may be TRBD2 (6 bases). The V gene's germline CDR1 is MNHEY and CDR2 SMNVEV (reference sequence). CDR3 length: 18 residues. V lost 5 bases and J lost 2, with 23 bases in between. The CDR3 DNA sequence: TGTGCCAGCAGTCGTCAGGTCAACTTAGCGGACTTCACAGATACGCAGTATTTT. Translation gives CASSRQVNLADFTDTQYF.

The CDR3 sequence: CASTLGLAGVETQYF. CDR3 nucleotides: TGTGCCAGCACCTTAGGACTAGCGGGAGTGGAGACCCAGTACTTC. The rearrangement links TRBV9 to TRBJ2-5; 13 positions match TRBD2. Germline V gene data show CDR1 as SGDLS and CDR2 as YYNGEE. This CDR3 has 15 residues. V lost 6 bases and J lost 5; bases outside the gene matches: 7.

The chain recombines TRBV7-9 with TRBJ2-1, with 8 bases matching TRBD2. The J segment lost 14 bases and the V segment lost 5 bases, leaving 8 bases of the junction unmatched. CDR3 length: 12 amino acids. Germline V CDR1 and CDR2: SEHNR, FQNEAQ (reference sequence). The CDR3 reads CASSLSGSSEFF. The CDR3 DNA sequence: TGTGCCAGCAGCCTAAGCGGGAGTTCGGAGTTCTTC.

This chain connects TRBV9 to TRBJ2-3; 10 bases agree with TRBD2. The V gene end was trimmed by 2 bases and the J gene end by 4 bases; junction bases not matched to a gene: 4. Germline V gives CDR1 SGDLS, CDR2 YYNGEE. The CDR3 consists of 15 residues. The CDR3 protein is CASSVASGSADTQYF. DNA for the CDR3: TGTGCCAGCAGCGTCGCTAGCGGGAGTGCAGATACGCAGTATTTT.

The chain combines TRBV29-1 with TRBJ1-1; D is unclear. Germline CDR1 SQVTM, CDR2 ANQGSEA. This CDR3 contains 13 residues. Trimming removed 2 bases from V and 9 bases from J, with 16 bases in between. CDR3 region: CSVESPIVGKAFF. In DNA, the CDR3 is TGCAGCGTTGAATCCCCCATCGTGGGTAAAGCTTTCTTT.

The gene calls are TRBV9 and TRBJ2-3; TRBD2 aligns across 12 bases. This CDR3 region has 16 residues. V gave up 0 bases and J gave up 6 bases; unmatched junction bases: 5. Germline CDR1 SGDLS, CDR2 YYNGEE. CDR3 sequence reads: CASSVGLAGVSDTQYF. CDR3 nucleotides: TGTGCCAGCAGCGTAGGACTAGCGGGAGTCTCGGATACGCAGTATTTT.

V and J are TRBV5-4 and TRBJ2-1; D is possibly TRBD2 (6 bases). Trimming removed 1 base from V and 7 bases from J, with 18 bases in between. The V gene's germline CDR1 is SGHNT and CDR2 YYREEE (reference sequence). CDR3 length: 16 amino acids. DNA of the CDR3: TGTGCCAGCAGCTTGCTTTCTTGGGGGGAGTTGAATGAGCAGTTCTTC. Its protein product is CASSLLSWGELNEQFF.

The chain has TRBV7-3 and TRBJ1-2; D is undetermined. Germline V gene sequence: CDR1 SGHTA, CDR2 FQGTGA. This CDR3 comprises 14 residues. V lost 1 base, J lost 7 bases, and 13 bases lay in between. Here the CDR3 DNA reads TGTGCCAGCAGCTTAAAGTTCGGGAACGGTGGCTACACCTTC. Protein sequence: CASSLKFGNGGYTF.

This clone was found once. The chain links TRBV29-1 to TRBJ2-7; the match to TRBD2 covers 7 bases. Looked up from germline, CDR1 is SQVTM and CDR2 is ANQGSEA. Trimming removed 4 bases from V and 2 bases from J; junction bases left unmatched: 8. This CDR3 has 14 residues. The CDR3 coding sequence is TGCAGCGTTGGTTACTTGGGGACTACCTACGAGCAGTACTTC. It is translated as CSVGYLGTTYEQYF.